The 4 T cell receptor beta chains in this list originate from one sample, sequenced in a study of T-cell reconstitution after alpha-beta-depleted transplantation in children. Preparing the TCRbeta library involved the use of unique molecular identifiers. TCRdb re-called the PCR reads through MiXCR, storing one row per CDR3 protein. The table lists a few hundred thousand distinct CDR3 sequences, about 24% of them singletons. Here the sequenced sample was PBMCs, mostly from graft donor cells, taken 360 days after TCRalphabeta/CD19-depleted stem cell transplant. These TCRs come from a female patient aged 2-15 years who had a stem cell transplant for congenital amegakaryocytic thrombocytopenia, so the T cells may come from the graft donor.

This clonotype was recorded a few times. The gene calls are TRBV30 and TRBJ2-7, with 9 nucleotides matching TRBD1. The CDR3 spans 13 residues. Germline lookup yields CDR1 GTSNPN and CDR2 SVGIG (reference sequence). The J segment lost 3 bases and the V segment lost 2 bases, leaving 2 bases of the junction unmatched. In DNA form, the CDR3 reads TGTGCCTGGAGTCACAGGGGGCTCTACGAGCAGTACTTC. It yields the protein CAWSHRGLYEQYF.

The V and J genes are TRBV11-1 and TRBJ1-1; unclear D gene. V gave up 1 base and J gave up 6 bases, with 6 bases separating them. Germline CDR1 SGHAT, CDR2 FQDESV (reference sequence). CDR3 length: 12 amino acids. In nucleotides, the CDR3 is TGTGCCAGCAGCTTAGGGCCGGCTGAAGCTTTCTTT. It encodes CASSLGPAEAFF.

This rearrangement joins TRBV19 to TRBJ2-7; 7 nucleotides match TRBD1. The CDR3 has 14 amino acids. Per the germline V gene, CDR1 is LNHDA and CDR2 is SQIVND (reference sequence). V dropped 5 bases and J dropped 1; count of bases not matched to a gene: 5. For the CDR3, the DNA is TGTGCCAGTAGTGGACGGACAGGTTCCTACGAGCAGTACTTC. This encodes CASSGRTGSYEQYF.

This clonotype was seen a few times. Relative to the germline gene, one junction end is altered; a read error may explain this. This rearrangement joins TRBV5-1 to TRBJ2-1, with D maybe TRBD2 (6 bases). CDR1 SGHRS and CDR2 YFSETQ come from the germline V gene. This CDR3 comprises 14 residues. CDR3 amino acids: CASSLAGTPLGQLF. In nucleotides, the CDR3 is TGCGCCAGCAGCTTGGCCGGGACTCCCTTGGGGCAGCTCTTC.